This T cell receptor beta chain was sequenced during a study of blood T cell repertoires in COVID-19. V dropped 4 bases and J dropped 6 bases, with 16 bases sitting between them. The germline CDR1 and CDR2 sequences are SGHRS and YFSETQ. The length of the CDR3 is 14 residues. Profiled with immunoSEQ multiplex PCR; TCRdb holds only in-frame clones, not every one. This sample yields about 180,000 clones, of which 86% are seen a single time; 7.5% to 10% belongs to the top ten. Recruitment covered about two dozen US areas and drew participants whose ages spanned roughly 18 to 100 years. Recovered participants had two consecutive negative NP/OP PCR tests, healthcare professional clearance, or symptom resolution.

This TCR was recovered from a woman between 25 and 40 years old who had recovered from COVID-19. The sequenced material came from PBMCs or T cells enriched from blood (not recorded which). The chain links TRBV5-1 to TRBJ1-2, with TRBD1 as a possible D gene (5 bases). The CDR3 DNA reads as TGCGCCAGCAGCCTCGGGACTCTTAGGGATGGCTACACCTTC. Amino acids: CASSLGTLRDGYTF.